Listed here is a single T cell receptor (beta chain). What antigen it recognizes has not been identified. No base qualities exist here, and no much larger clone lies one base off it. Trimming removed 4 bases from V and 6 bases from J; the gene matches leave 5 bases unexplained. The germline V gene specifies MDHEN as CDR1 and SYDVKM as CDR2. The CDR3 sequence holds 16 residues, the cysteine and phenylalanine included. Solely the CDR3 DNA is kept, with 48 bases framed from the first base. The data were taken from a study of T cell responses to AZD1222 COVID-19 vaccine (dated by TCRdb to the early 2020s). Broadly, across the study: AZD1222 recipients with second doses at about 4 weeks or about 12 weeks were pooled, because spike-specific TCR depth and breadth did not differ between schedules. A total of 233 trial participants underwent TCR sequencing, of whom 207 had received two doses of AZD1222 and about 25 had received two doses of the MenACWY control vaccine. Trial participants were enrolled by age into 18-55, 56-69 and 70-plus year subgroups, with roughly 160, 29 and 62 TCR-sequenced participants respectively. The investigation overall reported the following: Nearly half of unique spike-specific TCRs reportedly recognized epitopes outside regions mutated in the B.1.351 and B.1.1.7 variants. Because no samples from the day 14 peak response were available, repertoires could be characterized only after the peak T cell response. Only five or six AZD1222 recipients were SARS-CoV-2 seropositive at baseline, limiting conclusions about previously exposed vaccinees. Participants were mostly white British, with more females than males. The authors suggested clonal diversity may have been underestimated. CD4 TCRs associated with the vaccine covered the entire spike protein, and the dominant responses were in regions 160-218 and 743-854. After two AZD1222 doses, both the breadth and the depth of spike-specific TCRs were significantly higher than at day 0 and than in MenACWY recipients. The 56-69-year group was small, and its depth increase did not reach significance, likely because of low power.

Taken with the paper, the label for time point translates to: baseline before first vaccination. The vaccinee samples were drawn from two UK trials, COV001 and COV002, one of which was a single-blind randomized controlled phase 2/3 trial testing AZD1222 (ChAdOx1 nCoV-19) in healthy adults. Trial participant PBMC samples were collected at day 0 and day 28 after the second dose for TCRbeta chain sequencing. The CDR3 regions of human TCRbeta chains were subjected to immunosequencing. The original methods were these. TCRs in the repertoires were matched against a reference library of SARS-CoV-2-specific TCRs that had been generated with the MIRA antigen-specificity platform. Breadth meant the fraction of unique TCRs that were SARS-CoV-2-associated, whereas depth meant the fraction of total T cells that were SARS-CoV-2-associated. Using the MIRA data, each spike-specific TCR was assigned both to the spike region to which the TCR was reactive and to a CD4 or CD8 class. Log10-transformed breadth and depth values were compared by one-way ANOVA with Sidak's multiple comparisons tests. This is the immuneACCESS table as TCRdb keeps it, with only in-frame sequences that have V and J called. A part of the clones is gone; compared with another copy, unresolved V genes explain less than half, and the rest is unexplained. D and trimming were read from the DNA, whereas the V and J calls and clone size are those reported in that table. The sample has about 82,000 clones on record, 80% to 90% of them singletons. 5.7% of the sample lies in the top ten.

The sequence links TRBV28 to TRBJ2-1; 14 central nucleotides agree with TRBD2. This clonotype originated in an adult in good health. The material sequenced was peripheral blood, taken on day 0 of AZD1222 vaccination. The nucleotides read TGTGCCAGCAGTTCCAGACTAGCGGGGGGGTTCAATGAGCAGTTCTTC. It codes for CASSSRLAGGFNEQFF.